This record concerns one T cell receptor beta chain sequence. Antigen: not known. CDR3 size: 10 residues. The V end was cut by 4 bases, the J end by 7 bases, with 7 bases between. Germline V CDR1 and CDR2: SQVTM, ANQGSEA. These data originate in a study of T cell responses to AZD1222 COVID-19 vaccine. Study-wide results and caveats: Donors were chiefly white British, with a greater number of females, and clonal diversity was perhaps underestimated.

Assay used: immunoSEQ multiplex PCR; TCRdb lists only in-frame clones, some missing. The sample lists approximately 100,000 clones, approximately 90% occurring once. The clonotype was recovered from an adult in good health. This chain joins TRBV29-1 and TRBJ2-5; TRBD1 might be the D (6 bases). Sequenced here: peripheral blood, sampled on day 0 of AZD1222 vaccination. CDR3 amino acids: CSVARGTQYF. The CDR3, as DNA: TGCAGCGTTGCCAGGGGGACCCAGTACTTC.